This T cell receptor beta chain was documented in a study of T-cell memory formation after mild COVID-19. Germline CDR1 and CDR2: MGHRA and YSYEKL. Trimming cost V 1 base and J 4 bases; bases outside gene matches: 6. This CDR3 has 16 amino acids. Worth noting for this clonotype: Antigen: not known.

TCRdb independently ran MiXCR on the 5' RACE reads; one entry per CDR3 protein. The profile covers about 82,000 distinct CDR3 sequences, with about 12% appearing a single time and 27% taken by the ten largest. Findings and limits, study-wide: Shrinking CD4+ clones resided mostly in CM and EM, and CD8+ ones in EMRA. Some clones that responded turned up in pre-infection memory, which suggests that cross-reactive memory joined in.

The sequencing input was PBMCs or a T cell subset sorted from them (not recorded which). V and J are TRBV4-1 and TRBJ2-3; 9 bases match TRBD2. The sequence derives from an adult woman who had mild COVID-19 (a few samples of this study predate the infection). Cell type and time point are not known. The CDR3: CASSQVVAGGPDTQYF. CDR3 in DNA: TGCGCCAGCAGCCAAGTCGTTGCGGGGGGGCCAGATACGCAGTATTTT.